The 7 T cell receptor beta chains given below trace back to one sample, sequenced in a study of cytomegalovirus exposure and HLA in healthy donors. The PCR was carried out with 60 Vbeta primers and 13 Jbeta primers. The repertoire was sequenced with immunoSEQ multiplex PCR; TCRdb's copy has only in-frame clones and lacks some. Of about 200,000 clones in the sample, roughly 84% were seen once. Sequenced material: PBMCs. All receptors come from a middle-aged man in good health and CMV-seronegative.

V usage is TRBV6-5 and J usage is TRBJ1-1; TRBD1 is a possible D gene (6 bases). The CDR3 totals 14 residues. Germline CDR1 reads MNHEY; CDR2 reads SVGAGI. The germline V and J ends were trimmed by 0 bases and 6 bases, with 11 bases remaining between them. The CDR3 reads CASSYSYRVSEAFF. CDR3 bases: TGTGCCAGCAGTTACTCGTACAGGGTCTCTGAAGCTTTCTTT.

The chain links TRBV6-5 to TRBJ2-1, with 8 bases matching TRBD2. This CDR3 contains 16 residues. Germline CDR1 reads MNHEY; CDR2 reads SVGAGI. The V gene end was trimmed by 0 bases and the J gene end by 3 bases; junction bases not matched to a gene: 4. The CDR3: CASSYSTLAVYNEQFF. CDR3 bases: TGTGCCAGCAGTTACTCGACACTAGCGGTCTACAATGAGCAGTTCTTC.

The DNA of the CDR3 is TGTGCCAGCAGACATTCTTGGACAGGGGATTCCCAGTACTTC. Translated: CASRHSWTGDSQYF. The chain couples TRBV6-5 to TRBJ2-5, with 9 bases aligning to TRBD1. This CDR3 spans 14 amino acids. Germline CDR1 and CDR2: MNHEY and SVGAGI. J was trimmed by 9 bases and V by 6 bases; bases with no gene match: 11.

The CDR3 reads CASSPQFRNGRDYNEQFF. The CDR3 nucleotides are TGTGCCAGCTCACCACAGTTCCGAAACGGGAGGGACTACAATGAGCAGTTCTTC. The chain links TRBV18 to TRBJ2-1; 8 bases map to TRBD2. CDR1 is KGHSH and CDR2 is LQKENI in the germline V gene. Unmatched junction bases numbered 11, after V lost 1 base and J lost 3 bases. The CDR3 is 18 residues long.

The V and J genes are TRBV2 and TRBJ1-5; D unresolved. Germline CDR1 is SNHLY and CDR2 is FYNNEI. The CDR3 has 19 amino acids. V dropped 2 bases and J dropped 0 bases, with 20 bases sitting between them. CDR3 amino acids: CASSELLFAGGTSNQPQHF. The CDR3, as DNA: TGTGCCAGCAGTGAATTGTTATTCGCGGGAGGAACTAGCAATCAGCCCCAGCATTTT.

This clone was detected only once. The chain is built from TRBV7-9 and TRBJ1-2, with unresolved D. Germline CDR1 is SEHNR and CDR2 is FQNEAQ (reference sequence). This CDR3 has 15 amino acids. V dropped 5 bases and J dropped 0 bases, with 13 bases sitting between them. DNA of the CDR3: TGTGCCAGCAGCCCCTGGGCCACAGCTAACTATGGCTACACCTTC. This encodes CASSPWATANYGYTF.

This clone has more than one count but fewer than ten. This chain connects TRBV4-2 to TRBJ2-5; D possibly corresponds to TRBD2 (5 bases). Trimming left V 0 bases short and J 3 bases short, with 11 bases between. This CDR3 region has 15 residues. Germline V gene lookup returns CDR1 LGHNA and CDR2 YNFKEQ. This CDR3 reads CASSQDRSGEETQYF. In DNA form, the CDR3 reads TGTGCCAGCAGCCAAGATAGGAGCGGAGAAGAGACCCAGTACTTC.